Presented here are 12 T cell receptor beta chains from one specimen sequenced in a study of cytomegalovirus exposure and HLA in healthy donors. The PCR had 60 Vbeta and 13 Jbeta primers. Libraries were prepared by immunoSEQ multiplex PCR; TCRdb keeps only in-frame clonotypes and omits some of them. This sample has around 110,000 clones, with 50% to 70% found just once. Sequenced sample: PBMCs. The receptors were sampled from a woman aged 40 to 55 in good health and CMV-seropositive.

The V and J genes are TRBV5-1 and TRBJ2-7, with a possible D match to TRBD2 (6 bases). Per germline, CDR1 SGHRS and CDR2 YFSETQ. V lost 2 bases and J lost 3, with 9 bases in between. The length of the CDR3 is 13 residues. CDR3 region: CASSFSGDYEQYF. The DNA of the CDR3 is TGCGCCAGCAGCTTTAGCGGAGACTACGAGCAGTACTTC.

The V gene is TRBV5-5, the J gene TRBJ2-7; 7 bases fit TRBD2. The CDR3 totals 14 residues. The germline V gene encodes CDR1 SGHKS and CDR2 YYEKEE (reference sequence). The V segment lost 0 bases and the J segment 4 bases; nucleotides outside the gene matches: 4. In DNA form, the CDR3 reads TGTGCCAGCAGCTTGGCTGGCGGGGGATACGAGCAGTACTTC. Its protein product is CASSLAGGGYEQYF.

V usage is TRBV2 and J usage is TRBJ2-7; the match to TRBD1 covers 7 bases. CDR3 length: 14 amino acids. V lost 5 bases to trimming and J lost 2 bases; unmatched junction nucleotides: 6. CDR1 and CDR2 from the germline V gene are SNHLY and FYNNEI. The CDR3 DNA is TGTGCCAGCAGTTCATTGGACAGGCCCTACGAGCAGTACTTC. It translates to CASSSLDRPYEQYF.

J is TRBJ2-5 and V is TRBV25-1; 7 positions agree with TRBD2. V gave up 3 bases and J gave up 4 bases; unmatched junction bases: 2. CDR3 length: 13 amino acids. Looked up from germline, CDR1 is MGHDK and CDR2 is SYGVNS. CDR3 bases: TGTGCCAGCAGTGATGGGAGGGCAGAGACCCAGTACTTC. This gives the protein CASSDGRAETQYF.

Remarks on this clone: Additional DNA sequences in this sample encode the identical CDR3. This rearrangement joins TRBV9 to TRBJ2-1, with 7 bases aligning to TRBD2. The ends lost 0 bases at V and 0 bases at J; junction bases unmatched: 6. This CDR3 has 17 residues. Germline CDR1 SGDLS, CDR2 YYNGEE. The chain's CDR3 is CASSVEASGSSYNEQFF. CDR3 nucleotide sequence: TGTGCCAGCAGCGTAGAGGCTAGCGGTAGCTCCTACAATGAGCAGTTCTTC.

The chain couples TRBV7-9 to TRBJ1-3; no clear D gene. Germline-derived CDR1 and CDR2 are SEHNR and FQNEAQ (reference sequence). The germline V and J ends were trimmed by 5 bases and 4 bases, with 9 bases remaining between them. The CDR3 is made up of 13 amino acids. The CDR3 protein is CASSLDSGNTIYF. DNA of the CDR3: TGTGCCAGCAGCCTTGACTCCGGAAACACCATATATTTT. The complete variable domain, with remaining parts taken from reference TRBV7-9 and TRBJ1-3, reads DTGVSQNPRHKITKRGQNVTFRCDPISEHNRLYWYRQTLGQGPEFLTYFQNEAQLEKSRLLSDRFSAERPKGSFSTLEIQRTEQGDSAMYLCASSLDSGNTIYFGEGSWLTVV.

The CDR3 here is CASSAGTGPSYEQYF. The DNA of the CDR3 is TGTGCCAGTAGTGCCGGGACAGGTCCCTCCTACGAGCAGTACTTC. The rearrangement links TRBV19 to TRBJ2-7, with 8 positions matching TRBD1. The CDR3 is made up of 15 amino acids. The junction had 6 bases not matched to a gene; V was cut back by 5 bases and J by 0 bases. Germline V CDR1 and CDR2: LNHDA, SQIVND (reference sequence).

The V call is TRBV7-9, the J call TRBJ2-2; D gene unclear. Germline lookup yields CDR1 SEHNR and CDR2 FQNEAQ (reference sequence). The CDR3 length is 15 residues. The V end lost 5 bases, the J end lost 4 bases, and 14 bases lay between the germline ends. The CDR3 nucleotides are TGTGCCAGCAGCCCAGGCCCGGTGGGCACCGGGGAGCTGTTTTTT. Amino acid sequence: CASSPGPVGTGELFF.

The chain has TRBV15 and TRBJ1-3; D perhaps matches TRBD1 (5 bases). This CDR3 contains 15 residues. Germline CDR1 reads LNHNV; CDR2 reads YYDKDF (reference sequence). V was cut by 3 bases and J by 4 bases, with 13 bases left in between. DNA for the CDR3: TGTGCCACCAGCAGCGAACAGACAGTAGGAAACACCATATATTTT. It encodes CATSSEQTVGNTIYF.

This clone was seen a handful of times. This sequence joins TRBV19 and TRBJ1-2; no clear D. V gave up 3 bases and J gave up 5 bases, with 7 bases separating them. Germline V gene sequence: CDR1 LNHDA, CDR2 SQIVND (reference sequence). This CDR3 spans 12 amino acids. The CDR3 sequence is CASSISTYGYTF. CDR3 nucleotide sequence: TGTGCCAGTAGTATTTCTACTTATGGCTACACCTTC.

This clone appeared a few times. The CDR3: CAISDPDVNSEQFF. The CDR3 region has the DNA TGTGCCATCAGTGACCCCGACGTTAACAGTGAGCAGTTCTTC. The chain recombines TRBV10-3 with TRBJ2-1; no definite D call. Germline values: CDR1 ENHRY, CDR2 SYGVKD. V lost 3 bases and J 9 bases, leaving 15 bases between the germline ends. This CDR3 is built from 14 residues.

This chain links TRBV6-5 with TRBJ1-4; maybe TRBD1 (6 bases). CDR1 MNHEY and CDR2 SVGAGI come from the germline V gene. This CDR3 region has 15 residues. V dropped 7 bases and J dropped 4 bases, with 16 bases sitting between them. The CDR3 DNA is TGTGCCAGCATGGTCTCTGGCAGGGGTAATGAAAAACTGTTTTTT. Translation: CASMVSGRGNEKLFF.